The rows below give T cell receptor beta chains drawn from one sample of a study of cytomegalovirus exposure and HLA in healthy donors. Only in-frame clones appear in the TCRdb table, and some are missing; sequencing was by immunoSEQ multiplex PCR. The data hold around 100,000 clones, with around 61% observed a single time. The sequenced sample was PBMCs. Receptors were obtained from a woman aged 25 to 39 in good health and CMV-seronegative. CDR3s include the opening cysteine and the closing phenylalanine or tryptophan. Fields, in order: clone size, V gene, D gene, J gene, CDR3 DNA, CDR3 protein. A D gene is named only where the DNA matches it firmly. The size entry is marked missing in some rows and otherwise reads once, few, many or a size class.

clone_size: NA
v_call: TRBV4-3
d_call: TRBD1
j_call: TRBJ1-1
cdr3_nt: TGCGCCAGCAGCACCCGGACAGGGAACACTGAAGCTTTCTTT
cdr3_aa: CASSTRTGNTEAFF

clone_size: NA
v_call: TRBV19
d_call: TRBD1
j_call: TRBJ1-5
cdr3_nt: TGTGCCAGTAGTAGCCTCTGGACAGGGCGGAAGAATCAGCCCCAGCATTTT
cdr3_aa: CASSSLWTGRKNQPQHF

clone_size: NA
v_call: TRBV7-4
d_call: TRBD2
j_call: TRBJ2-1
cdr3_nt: TGTGCCAGCAGCCCCTTGAGGACTAGCGGGAGAACTGATGGCCCGTACAATGAGCAGTTCTTC
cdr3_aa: CASSPLRTSGRTDGPYNEQFF

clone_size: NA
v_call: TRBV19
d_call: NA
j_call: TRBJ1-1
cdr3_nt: TGTGCCAGTAGCCGGGGGAACACTGAAGCTTTCTTT
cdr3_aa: CASSRGNTEAFF

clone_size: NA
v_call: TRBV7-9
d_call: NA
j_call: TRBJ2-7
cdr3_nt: TGTGCCAGCAGCCCTAGACTTGACCCGGGGCAGTACTTC
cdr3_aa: CASSPRLDPGQYF

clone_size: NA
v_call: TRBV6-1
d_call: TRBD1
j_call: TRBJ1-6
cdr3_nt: TGTGCCAGCAGTGAAGCTGACAGGGGGCGCGTATCTTTGACACCCCTCCACTTT
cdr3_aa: CASSEADRGRVSLTPLHF

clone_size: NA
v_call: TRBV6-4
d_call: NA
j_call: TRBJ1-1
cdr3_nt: TGTGCCAGCAGTGACTCTCCGGACCGGGGCACTGAAGCTTTCTTT
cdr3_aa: CASSDSPDRGTEAFF

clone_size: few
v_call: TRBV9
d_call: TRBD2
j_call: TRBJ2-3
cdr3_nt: TGTGCCAGCAGTACTGGACTCGCCCTAGCGGGAGTGAGGGATACGCAGTATTTT
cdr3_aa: CASSTGLALAGVRDTQYF

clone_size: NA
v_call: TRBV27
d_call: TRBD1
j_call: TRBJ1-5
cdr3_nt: TGTGCCAGCAGTGCAGGACAGGGGAGTCAGCCCCAGCATTTT
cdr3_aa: CASSAGQGSQPQHF

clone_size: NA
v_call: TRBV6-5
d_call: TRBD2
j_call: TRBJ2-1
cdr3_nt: TGTGCCAGCAGTTACCGGACTAGCGGGAAGAATGAGCAGTTCTTC
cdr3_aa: CASSYRTSGKNEQFF

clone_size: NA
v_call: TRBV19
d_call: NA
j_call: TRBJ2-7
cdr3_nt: TGTGCCAGTAGTATCGGACTGAGCATCTACGAGCAGTACTTC
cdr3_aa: CASSIGLSIYEQYF

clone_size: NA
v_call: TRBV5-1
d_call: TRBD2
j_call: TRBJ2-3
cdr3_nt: TGCGCCAGCAGCTTGAGGGCTAGCGGGCCAGGCACAGATACGCAGTATTTT
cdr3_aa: CASSLRASGPGTDTQYF

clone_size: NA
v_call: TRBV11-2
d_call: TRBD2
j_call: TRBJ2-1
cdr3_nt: TGTGCCAGCAACTCCCTTCTAGCGGGAGGGCCCTATGAGCAGTTCTTC
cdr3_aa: CASNSLLAGGPYEQFF

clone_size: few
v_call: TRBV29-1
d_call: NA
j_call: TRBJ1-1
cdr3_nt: TGCAGCGCAAGCCTCCAGGGGAACACTGAAGCTTTCTTT
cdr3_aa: CSASLQGNTEAFF

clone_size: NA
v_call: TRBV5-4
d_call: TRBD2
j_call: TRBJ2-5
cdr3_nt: TGTGCCAGCAGCTCCGCACTAGCGGGAAAAGAGACCCAGTACTTC
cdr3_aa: CASSSALAGKETQYF

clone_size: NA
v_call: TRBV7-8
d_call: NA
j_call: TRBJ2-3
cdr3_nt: TGTGCCAGCAGCTTACTAGCGACTATTAGATACGTGGAGTATTTT
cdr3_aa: CASSLLATIRYVEYF

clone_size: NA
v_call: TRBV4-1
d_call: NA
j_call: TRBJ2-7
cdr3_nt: TGCGCCAGCAGCCAAGCGAGCGCAACCCCCTACGAGCAGTACTTC
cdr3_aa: CASSQASATPYEQYF

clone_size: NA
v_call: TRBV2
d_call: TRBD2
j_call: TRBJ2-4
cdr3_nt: TGTGCCAGCAGTGAAAGGGGTTTAGGGACTAGGAAAAACATTCAGTACTTC
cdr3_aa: CASSERGLGTRKNIQYF

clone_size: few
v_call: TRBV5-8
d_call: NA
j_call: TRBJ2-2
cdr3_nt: TGTGCCAGCAGCTTACGGCGGAGCACCGGGGAGCTGTTTTTT
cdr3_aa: CASSLRRSTGELFF

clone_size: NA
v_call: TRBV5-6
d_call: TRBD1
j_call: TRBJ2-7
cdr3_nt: TGTGCCAGCAGCATAGGACAGGGAGAATACGAGCAGTACTTC
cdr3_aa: CASSIGQGEYEQYF

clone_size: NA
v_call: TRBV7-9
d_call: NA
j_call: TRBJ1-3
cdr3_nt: TGTGCCAGCAGCTTAGTGGGCAGGGAGGACTCTGGAAACACCATATATTTT
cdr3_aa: CASSLVGREDSGNTIYF

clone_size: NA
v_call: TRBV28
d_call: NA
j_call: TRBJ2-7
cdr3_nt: TGTGCCAGCAGCCGGACACCTTCATACGAGCAGTACTTC
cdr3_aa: CASSRTPSYEQYF

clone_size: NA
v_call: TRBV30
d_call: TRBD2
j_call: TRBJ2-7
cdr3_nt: TGTGCCTGGAAGTCCGGGACTAACCACTACGAGCAGTACTTC
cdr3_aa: CAWKSGTNHYEQYF

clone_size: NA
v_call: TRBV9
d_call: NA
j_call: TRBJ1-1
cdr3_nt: TGTGCCAGCAGCGGGGCTTCCGGGACAGAAGCTTTCTTT
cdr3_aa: CASSGASGTEAFF

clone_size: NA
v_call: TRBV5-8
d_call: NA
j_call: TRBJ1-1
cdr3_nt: TGTGCCAGCAGCTTGGCAGGAGGTGAAGCTTTCTTT
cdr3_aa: CASSLAGGEAFF

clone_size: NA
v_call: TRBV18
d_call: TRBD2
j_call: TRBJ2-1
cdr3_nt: TGTGCCAGCTCACCATTAAGCGGGGCGTACAATGAGCAGTTCTTC
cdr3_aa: CASSPLSGAYNEQFF

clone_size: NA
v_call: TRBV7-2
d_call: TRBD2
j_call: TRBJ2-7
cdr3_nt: TGTGCCAGCAGCGACCGGCGACTAGCGGGAGTCCCCGAGCAGTACTTC
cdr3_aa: CASSDRRLAGVPEQYF

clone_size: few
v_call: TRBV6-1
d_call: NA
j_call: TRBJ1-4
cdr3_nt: TGTGCCAGCACCCAATTCGGGGAGGGGAGTGAAAAACTGTTTTTT
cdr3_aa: CASTQFGEGSEKLFF

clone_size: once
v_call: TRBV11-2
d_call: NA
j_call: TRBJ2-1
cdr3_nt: TGTGCCAGCAGCTTGCCGAGCTCCTACAATGAGCAGTTCTTC
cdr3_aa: CASSLPSSYNEQFF

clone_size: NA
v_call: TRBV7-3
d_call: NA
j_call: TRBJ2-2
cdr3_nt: TGTGCCAGCAGCGCTACAGGGGGGGAGCTGTTTTTT
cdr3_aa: CASSATGGELFF

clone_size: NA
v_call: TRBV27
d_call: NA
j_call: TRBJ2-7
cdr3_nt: TGTGCCAGCAGTTTCGGACAGAGCTCCTACGAGCAGTACTTC
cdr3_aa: CASSFGQSSYEQYF

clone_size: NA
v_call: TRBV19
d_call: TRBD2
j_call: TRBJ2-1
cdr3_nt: TGTGCCAGTAGTCGCGCGGGAGGGCCGAATGAGCAGTTCTTC
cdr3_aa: CASSRAGGPNEQFF

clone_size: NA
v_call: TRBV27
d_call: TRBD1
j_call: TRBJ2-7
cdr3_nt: TGTGCCAGCAGTATAGCAGGGGGCGGCGAGCAGTACTTC
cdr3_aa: CASSIAGGGEQYF

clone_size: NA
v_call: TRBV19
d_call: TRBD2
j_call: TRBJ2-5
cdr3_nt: TGTGCCAGTAGTAGGGCGACTAGCGGGAAAGAGACCCAGTACTTC
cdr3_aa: CASSRATSGKETQYF

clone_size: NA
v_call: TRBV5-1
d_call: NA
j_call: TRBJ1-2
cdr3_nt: TGCGCCAGCAGCTTCGGGGATACTAACTATGGCTACACCTTC
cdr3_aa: CASSFGDTNYGYTF

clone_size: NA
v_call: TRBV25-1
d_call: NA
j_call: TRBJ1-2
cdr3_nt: TGTGCCAGCAGTGTGGGGAGTGGCTACACCTTC
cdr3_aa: CASSVGSGYTF

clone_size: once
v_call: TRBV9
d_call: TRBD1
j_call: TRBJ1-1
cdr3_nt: TGTGCCAGCAGCCCCCAGGGACAGTCGAACACTGAAGCTTTCTTT
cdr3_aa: CASSPQGQSNTEAFF

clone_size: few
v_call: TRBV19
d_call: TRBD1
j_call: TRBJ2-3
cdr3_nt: TGTGCCAGTAGTATAGGGACAGGGGGCTCCACAGATACGCAGTATTTT
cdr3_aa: CASSIGTGGSTDTQYF

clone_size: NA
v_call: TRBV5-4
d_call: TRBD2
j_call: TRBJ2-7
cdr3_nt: TGTGCCAGCAGCCCCGGGGTAGCGGGACAAGGGTACGAGCAGTACTTC
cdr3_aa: CASSPGVAGQGYEQYF

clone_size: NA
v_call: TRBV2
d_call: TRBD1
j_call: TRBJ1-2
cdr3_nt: TGTGCCAGCAGTGACCCGGGACAGGGGTATTATGGCTACACCTTC
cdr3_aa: CASSDPGQGYYGYTF

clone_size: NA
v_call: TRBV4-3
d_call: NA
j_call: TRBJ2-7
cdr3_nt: TGCGCCAGCAGCCAAGATAACAGGGTTGGCGAGCAGTACTTC
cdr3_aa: CASSQDNRVGEQYF

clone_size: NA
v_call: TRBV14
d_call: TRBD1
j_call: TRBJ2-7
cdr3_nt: TGTGCCAGCAGCCAACCGGGACAGGGCCTCAAGACCTACGAGCAGTACTTC
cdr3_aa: CASSQPGQGLKTYEQYF

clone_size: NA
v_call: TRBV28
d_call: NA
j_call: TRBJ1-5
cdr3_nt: TGTGCCAGCACCGTAAGACTGGATAGCAATCAGCCCCAGCATTTT
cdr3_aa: CASTVRLDSNQPQHF

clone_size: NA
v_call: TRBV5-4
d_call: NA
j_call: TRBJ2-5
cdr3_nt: TGTGCCAGCAGCTTATTCAGTCAGGAGACCCAGTACTTC
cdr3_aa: CASSLFSQETQYF

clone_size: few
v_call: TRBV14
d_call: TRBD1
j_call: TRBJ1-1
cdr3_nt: TGTGCCAGCAGCCACCTGACAGGGGAGGGCACTGAAGCTTTCTTT
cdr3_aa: CASSHLTGEGTEAFF

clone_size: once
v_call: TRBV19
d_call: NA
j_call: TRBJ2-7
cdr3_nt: TGTGCCAGTAGTATAGGTATCCGGGGCTCCTACGAGCAGTACTTC
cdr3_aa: CASSIGIRGSYEQYF

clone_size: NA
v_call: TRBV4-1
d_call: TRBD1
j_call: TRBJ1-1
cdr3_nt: TGCGCCAGCAGCCAAGTGGGACAGTACACTGAAGCTTTCTTT
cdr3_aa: CASSQVGQYTEAFF

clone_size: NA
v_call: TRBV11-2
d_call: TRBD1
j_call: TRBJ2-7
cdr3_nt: TGTGCCAGCAGCCTGGGACAGATCTACGAGCAGTACTTC
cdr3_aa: CASSLGQIYEQYF

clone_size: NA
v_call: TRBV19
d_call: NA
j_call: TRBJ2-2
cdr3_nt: TGTGCCAGTAGGGTGGGGGCCTCCAACACCGGGGAGCTGTTTTTT
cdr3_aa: CASRVGASNTGELFF

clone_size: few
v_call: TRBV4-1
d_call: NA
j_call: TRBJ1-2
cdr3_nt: TGCGCCAGCAGCCAAGTGCCCCAGAACGATGGCTACACCTTC
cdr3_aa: CASSQVPQNDGYTF

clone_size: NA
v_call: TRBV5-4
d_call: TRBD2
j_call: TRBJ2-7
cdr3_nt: TGTGCCAGCAGCCACTTAACTAGCGGGAGCTACGAGCAGTACTTC
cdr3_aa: CASSHLTSGSYEQYF

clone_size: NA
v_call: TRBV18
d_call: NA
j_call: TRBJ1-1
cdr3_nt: TGTACCAGCTCACTGACCTCGGAGGTTGAAGCTTTCTTT
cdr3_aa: CTSSLTSEVEAFF